This passage covers 17 T cell receptor beta chains from one sample sequenced in a study of beta chain features in type 1 diabetes. The isolated RNA, all of it, was reverse transcribed, so expressed TCRB transcripts were what got sequenced. Clones were sequenced by immunoSEQ multiplex PCR, and TCRdb holds only the in-frame ones, with some missing. The profile shows under 950,000 clones, about a sixth of them singletons. Specimen: naive CD4+ T cells from blood. These receptors originate from a woman younger than 30 in good health.

This clone was counted a few times. The V gene is TRBV28, the J gene TRBJ2-3; 8 bases fit TRBD2. The CDR3 consists of 16 residues. CDR1 is MDHEN, CDR2 SYDVKM, per germline. Trimming cost V 8 bases and J 4 bases; bases outside gene matches: 14. This CDR3 reads CASGAPGTSRPDTQYF. CDR3 in DNA: TGTGCCAGCGGAGCCCCCGGGACTAGTAGACCAGATACGCAGTATTTT. The complete variable domain, with remaining parts taken from reference TRBV28 and TRBJ2-3, reads DVKVTQSSRYLVKRTGEKVFLECVQDMDHENMFWYRQDPGLGLRLIYFSYDVKMKEKGDIPEGYSVSREKKERFSLILESASTNQTSMYLCASGAPGTSRPDTQYFGPGTRLTVL.

J is TRBJ2-5 and V is TRBV7-9, with TRBD1 matching over 8 bases. CDR3 length: 13 amino acids. Germline loops: CDR1 SEHNR, CDR2 FQNEAQ (reference sequence). V was pared by 5 bases and J by 4 bases, with 3 bases of the junction left unmatched. The CDR3 region is CASSQGTGETQYF. The CDR3 DNA reads as TGTGCCAGCAGCCAAGGGACAGGAGAGACCCAGTACTTC.

This clone has only a few counts. The genes are TRBV7-3 and TRBJ2-5; D call uncertain. This CDR3 is 13 amino acids long. V was cut by 4 bases and J by 2 bases, with 8 bases left in between. From germline, CDR1 is SGHTA and CDR2 FQGTGA. The CDR3, as DNA: TGTGCCAGCAGCTACTCAGGTCAAGAGACCCAGTACTTC. Protein product: CASSYSGQETQYF.

This clone was observed a handful of times. The rearrangement uses TRBV7-2 and TRBJ2-5, with D perhaps TRBD2 (6 bases). The end of the DNA fits TRBJ2-7 better, so the J call may be wrong. Germline V gives CDR1 SGHTA, CDR2 FQGNSA. The CDR3 totals 12 residues. CDR3 region: CASSSPGDEQYF. CDR3 DNA sequence: TGTGCCAGCAGCTCGCCGGGGGACGAGCAGTACTTC.

This clone was seen more than once but under ten times. CDR3 in amino acids: CASSPGLAGGGAEQFF. CDR3 bases: TGTGCCAGCTCACCGGGACTAGCGGGAGGGGGTGCTGAGCAGTTCTTC. V is TRBV18 and J is TRBJ2-1; TRBD2 matches 16 bases. The CDR3 runs 16 residues. V gave up 3 bases and J gave up 9 bases; unmatched junction bases: 5. The germline V gene encodes CDR1 KGHSH and CDR2 LQKENI.

This chain joins TRBV7-2 and TRBJ2-1, with no clear D. Trimming took 4 bases from V and 8 from J, leaving 15 bases between them. The germline V gene encodes CDR1 SGHTA and CDR2 FQGNSA. The CDR3 consists of 14 residues. The chain's CDR3 is CASSSRTGIDEQFF. CDR3 coding DNA: TGTGCCAGCAGCTCACGGACGGGTATCGATGAGCAGTTCTTC.

This clone was detected a few times. The rearrangement joins TRBV7-3 to TRBJ2-5, with TRBD1 as a possible D gene (6 bases). V was clipped by 2 bases and J by 5 bases, with 12 bases between them. Germline lookup yields CDR1 SGHTA and CDR2 FQGTGA. The CDR3 length is 14 residues. In DNA, the CDR3 is TGTGCCAGCAGCTTATTTGGGACAACGGAGACCCAGTACTTC. Protein sequence: CASSLFGTTETQYF.

This clone was observed a few times. This chain connects TRBV5-6 to TRBJ2-2; 8 nucleotides line up with TRBD1. Trimming cost V 4 bases and J 0 bases; bases outside gene matches: 11. Germline CDR1 SGHDT, CDR2 YYEEEE. This CDR3 region has 18 residues. CDR3 DNA: TGTGCCAGCAGCCTACTTTTCCCGGACAGGGCGAACACCGGGGAGCTGTTTTTT. Protein product: CASSLLFPDRANTGELFF.

For the CDR3, the DNA is TGTGCCAGCACGAAGACATCCGCCTACGAGCAGTACTTC. Translating it yields CASTKTSAYEQYF. This sequence joins TRBV27 and TRBJ2-7; D call uncertain. The CDR3 spans 13 residues. Trimming left V 7 bases short and J 2 bases short, with 12 bases between. The V gene's germline CDR1 is MNHEY and CDR2 SMNVEV (reference sequence).

Note on this clone: The junction does not match germline at one end; this may be a read error. V usage is TRBV2 and J usage is TRBJ2-7, with unresolved D. The CDR3 is 11 amino acids. The germline gives CDR1 SNHLY, CDR2 FYNNEI. CDR3: CASSEGYGQYF. The CDR3 DNA follows: TGTGCCAGCAGTGAAGGTTACGGGCAGTACTTC.

This sequence joins TRBV7-6 and TRBJ2-7, with no clear D. CDR3 length: 16 amino acids. Germline V lookup: CDR1 SGHVS, CDR2 FNYEAQ. Between the trimmed V and J ends, which lost 1 base and 5 bases, there was a span of 18 bases. This CDR3 reads CASSLVVTTAFNEQYF. CDR3 DNA: TGTGCCAGCAGCTTAGTAGTAACTACGGCTTTCAACGAGCAGTACTTC.

CDR3: CASSLVGGEQFF. The CDR3 DNA follows: TGTGCCAGCAGCTTAGTAGGTGGTGAGCAGTTCTTC. The V call is TRBV7-6, the J call TRBJ2-1, with D unresolved. Germline-derived CDR1 and CDR2 are SGHVS and FNYEAQ. The CDR3 contains 12 residues. The germline V and J ends were trimmed by 1 base and 9 bases, with 7 bases remaining between them. Supplemented by reference TRBV7-6 and TRBJ2-1, the full variable domain reads GAGVSQSPRYKVTKRGQDVALRCDPISGHVSLYWYRQALGQGPEFLTYFNYEAQQDKSGLPNDRFSAERPEGSISTLTIQRTEQRDSAMYRCASSLVGGEQFFGPGTRLTVL.

The chain recombines TRBV7-2 with TRBJ2-7; 7 nucleotides agree with TRBD1. V trimming: 4 bases; J trimming: 2 bases; junction bases outside the gene matches: 5. Looked up from germline, CDR1 is SGHTA and CDR2 is FQGNSA. This CDR3 region has 14 residues. The CDR3 DNA follows: TGTGCCAGCAGCTCTAACAGGGGCCCCTACGAGCAGTACTTC. Translating it yields CASSSNRGPYEQYF.

V usage is TRBV7-9 and J usage is TRBJ1-5; TRBD1 agrees at 7 bases. From germline, CDR1 is SEHNR and CDR2 FQNEAQ (reference sequence). V trimming: 2 bases; J trimming: 3 bases; junction bases outside the gene matches: 7. This CDR3 is built from 16 residues. The CDR3 DNA reads TGTGCCAGCAGCTTATACAGGGGAGCGCCCAATCAGCCCCAGCATTTT. It translates to CASSLYRGAPNQPQHF.

In this sample, this clone turned up a few times. At the DNA level, this CDR3 is encoded by other sequences in the same sample as well. The chain is built from TRBV7-2 and TRBJ2-5, with D hard to call. The CDR3 spans 13 residues. Trimming pared 3 bases from V and 1 base from J, leaving 6 bases between. Germline V lookup: CDR1 SGHTA, CDR2 FQGNSA. DNA for the CDR3: TGTGCCAGCAGCTTGAACAGCCAAGAGACCCAGTACTTC. Translating gives CASSLNSQETQYF.

The chain employs TRBV6-5 and TRBJ1-5; no clear D. Germline-derived CDR1 and CDR2 are MNHEY and SVGAGI. The CDR3 runs to 15 residues. Trimming left V 2 bases short and J 4 bases short, with 12 bases between. CDR3 DNA sequence: TGTGCCAGCAGTTACGGCCGGCCCTTAAATCAGCCCCAGCATTTT. As protein: CASSYGRPLNQPQHF.

This clone appeared a few times. The chain carries TRBV28 and TRBJ1-5, with D perhaps TRBD1 (5 bases). V gave up 7 bases and J gave up 0 bases, with 13 bases separating them. Germline CDR1 reads MDHEN; CDR2 reads SYDVKM. This CDR3 region has 15 residues. CDR3 amino acids: CASTKLRDSNQPQHF. For the CDR3, the DNA is TGTGCCAGCACCAAACTCAGGGATAGCAATCAGCCCCAGCATTTT.